The clone carrying this T cell receptor (beta chain) was detected a few times. The target antigen is unknown. This entry belongs to a study of vaccination and CD4 T cells after COVID-19. Study at large: SARS-CoV-2, HCoV-NL63, HCoV-OC43 and HCoV-229E supplied the overlapping spike peptides used to stimulate cells.

The Oncomine TCR Beta short-read assay sequenced DNA from cultured CD4+ T cells. After culture, CD4+ T cells served as the source for genomic DNA extraction. Via MiXCR, TCRdb re-called the PCR reads, giving one row per CDR3 protein. The sample includes some 9,500 distinct CDR3 sequences, around 30% of them seen just once. Treatment indicated: roughly 10-day PBMC culture with coronavirus spike peptide pools or control peptides (ViraFEST assay). Ahead of the COVID-19 pandemic (2011-2018), the CD4+ T cells of the unexposed donor were collected. Trimming left V 6 bases short and J 0 bases short, with 14 bases between. CDR1 and CDR2 (germline): MDHEN, SYDVKM. This CDR3 has 15 residues.

Specimen: CD4+ T cells from blood, cultured in vitro. The source of this sequence is a human donor in good health. V gene TRBV28 combines with J gene TRBJ1-1, with D perhaps matching TRBD1 (6 bases). The CDR3 region is CASSPPTGMNTEAFF. DNA of the CDR3: TGTGCCAGCAGCCCGCCGACAGGAATGAACACTGAAGCTTTCTTT.